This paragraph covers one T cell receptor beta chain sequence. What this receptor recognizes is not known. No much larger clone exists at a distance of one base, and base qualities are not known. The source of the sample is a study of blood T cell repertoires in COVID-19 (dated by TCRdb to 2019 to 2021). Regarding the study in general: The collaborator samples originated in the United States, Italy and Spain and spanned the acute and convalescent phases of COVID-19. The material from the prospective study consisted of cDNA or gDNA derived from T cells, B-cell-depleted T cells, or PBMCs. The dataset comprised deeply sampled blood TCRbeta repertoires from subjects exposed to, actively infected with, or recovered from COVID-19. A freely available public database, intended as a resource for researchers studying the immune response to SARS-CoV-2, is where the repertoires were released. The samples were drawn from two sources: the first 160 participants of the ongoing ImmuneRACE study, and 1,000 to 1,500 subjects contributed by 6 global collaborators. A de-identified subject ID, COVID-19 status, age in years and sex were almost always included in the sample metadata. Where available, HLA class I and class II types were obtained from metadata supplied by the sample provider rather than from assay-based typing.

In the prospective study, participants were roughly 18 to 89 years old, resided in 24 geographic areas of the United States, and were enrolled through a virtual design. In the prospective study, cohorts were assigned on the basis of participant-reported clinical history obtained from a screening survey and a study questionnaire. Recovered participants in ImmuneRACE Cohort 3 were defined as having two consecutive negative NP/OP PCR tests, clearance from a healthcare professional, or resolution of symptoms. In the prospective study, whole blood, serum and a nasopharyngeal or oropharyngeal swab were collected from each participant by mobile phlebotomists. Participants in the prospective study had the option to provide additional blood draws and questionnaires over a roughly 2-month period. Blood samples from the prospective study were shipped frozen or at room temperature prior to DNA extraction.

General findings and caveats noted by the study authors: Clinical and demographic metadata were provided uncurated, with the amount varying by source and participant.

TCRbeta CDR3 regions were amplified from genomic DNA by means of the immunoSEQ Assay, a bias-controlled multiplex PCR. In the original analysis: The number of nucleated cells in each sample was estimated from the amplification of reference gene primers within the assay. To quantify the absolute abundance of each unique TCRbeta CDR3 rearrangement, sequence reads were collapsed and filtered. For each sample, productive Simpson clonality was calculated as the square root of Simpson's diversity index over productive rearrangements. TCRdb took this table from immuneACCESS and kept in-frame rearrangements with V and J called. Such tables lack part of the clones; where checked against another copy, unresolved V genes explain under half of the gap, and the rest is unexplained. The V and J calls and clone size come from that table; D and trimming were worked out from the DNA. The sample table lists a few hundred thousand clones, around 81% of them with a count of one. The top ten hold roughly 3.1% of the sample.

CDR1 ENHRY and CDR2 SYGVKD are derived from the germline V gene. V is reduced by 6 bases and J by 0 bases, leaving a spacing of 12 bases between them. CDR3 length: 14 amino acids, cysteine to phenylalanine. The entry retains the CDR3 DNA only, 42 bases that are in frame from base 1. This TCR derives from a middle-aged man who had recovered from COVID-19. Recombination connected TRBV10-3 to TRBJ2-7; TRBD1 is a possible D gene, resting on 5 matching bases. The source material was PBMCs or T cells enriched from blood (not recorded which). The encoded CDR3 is CAIRATVSSYEQYF. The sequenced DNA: TGTGCCATCAGGGCGACAGTTTCCTCCTACGAGCAGTACTTC.